The 17 T cell receptor beta chains in this list originate from one sample, sequenced in a study of long-term antiretroviral therapy in people with HIV. A v3.0 immunoSEQ assay was performed at survey level. Sequencing was performed with immunoSEQ multiplex PCR; in TCRdb, only in-frame clones are kept and a portion is missing. The sample comprises about 13,000 clones, 75% to 90% of which are singletons, and around 12% rests with the top ten. The sequencing used unsorted PBMCs, collected 3.2 years before starting antiretroviral therapy. Receptor source: a man aged 35 to 55 with HIV.

V usage is TRBV19 and J usage is TRBJ1-2; TRBD1 aligns across 7 bases. Germline V CDR1 and CDR2: LNHDA, SQIVND (reference sequence). The CDR3 contains 14 residues. The V and J ends lost 7 bases and 3 bases, in that order; junction bases with no gene match: 8. CDR3 nucleotides: TGTGCCAGTATGGACAGGAGGAAAGACTATGGCTACACCTTC. Protein: CASMDRRKDYGYTF.

This chain uses TRBV7-2 with TRBJ2-7; 11 nucleotides agree with TRBD2. V dropped 5 bases and J dropped 3; count of bases not matched to a gene: 3. Germline V gene data show CDR1 as SGHTA and CDR2 as FQGNSA. This CDR3 is built from 14 residues. The CDR3 coding sequence is TGTGCCAGCAGCCGGGGACTAGCGGTCTACGAGCAGTACTTC. Translated: CASSRGLAVYEQYF.

This clone occurred once. The chain is built from TRBV7-2 and TRBJ2-1; TRBD2 matches 7 bases. The germline gives CDR1 SGHTA, CDR2 FQGNSA. V shed 4 bases, J shed 10 bases, and the junction held 13 bases outside the gene matches. The CDR3 extends over 15 amino acids. For the CDR3, the DNA is TGTGCCAGCAGCTCACCCTCCATGCGGCGGGGGGAGCAGTTCTTC. The encoded protein is CASSSPSMRRGEQFF.

In nucleotides, the CDR3 is TGTGCCAGCAAAAGTGGGCCACTAATCGTAAATACGCAGTATTTT. It yields the protein CASKSGPLIVNTQYF. This chain connects TRBV6-1 to TRBJ2-3; no firm D call. This CDR3 contains 15 residues. CDR1 is MNHNS, CDR2 SASEGT, per germline. Deletions cut 7 bases from V and 7 bases from J, with 21 bases between.

This sequence joins TRBV19 and TRBJ1-2, with a weak D call TRBD1 (5 bases). The germline gives CDR1 LNHDA, CDR2 SQIVND (reference sequence). V shed 6 bases and J shed 6 bases, with 11 bases lying between them. This CDR3 is built from 12 residues. CDR3 region: CASRTGQNGYTF. The CDR3 DNA sequence: TGTGCCAGTAGGACGGGGCAAAATGGCTACACCTTC.

The DNA for the CDR3 is TGTGCCAGCAGCTTAGTGACACCTGGAAACACCATATATTTT. The encoded protein is CASSLVTPGNTIYF. The chain links TRBV7-9 to TRBJ1-3, with D uncertain. V lost 1 base, J lost 2 bases, and 6 bases lay in between. CDR3 size: 14 residues. CDR1 and CDR2 from the germline V gene are SEHNR and FQNEAQ (reference sequence).

The chain carries TRBV6-1 and TRBJ2-1; D uncertain. CDR3 length equals 15 residues. V lost 0 bases and J 8 bases, leaving 14 bases between the germline ends. Looked up from germline, CDR1 is MNHNS and CDR2 is SASEGT. CDR3 residues: CASSEALVDGDEQFF. CDR3 DNA sequence: TGTGCCAGCAGTGAAGCCTTAGTAGACGGCGATGAGCAGTTCTTC.

V usage is TRBV5-6 and J usage is TRBJ1-2; the match to TRBD1 covers 7 bases. J gave up 4 bases and V 4 bases, and 13 bases lay outside the gene matches. The CDR3 extends over 16 amino acids. Per the germline V gene, CDR1 is SGHDT and CDR2 is YYEEEE. The CDR3 protein is CASSPDRQGGIYGYTF. The DNA of the CDR3 is TGTGCCAGCAGCCCGGACCGACAGGGAGGGATCTATGGCTACACCTTC.

The chain joins TRBV7-3 to TRBJ2-3, with 16 bases matching TRBD2. The CDR3 loop spans 18 amino acids. The J segment lost 6 bases and the V segment lost 3 bases, leaving 9 bases of the junction unmatched. The germline V gene has CDR1 SGHTA and CDR2 FQGTGA. The chain's CDR3 is CASSLTGTSGGGVDTQYF. In DNA, the CDR3 is TGTGCCAGCAGCTTGACTGGGACTAGCGGGGGGGGTGTGGATACGCAGTATTTT. The whole variable domain, filled in from reference TRBV7-3 and TRBJ2-3, reads GAGVSQTPSNKVTEKGKYVELRCDPISGHTALYWYRQSLGQGPEFLIYFQGTGAADDSGLPNDRFFAVRPEGSVSTLKIQRTERGDSAVYLCASSLTGTSGGGVDTQYFGPGTRLTVL.

The chain recombines TRBV7-9 with TRBJ1-3, with 8 nucleotides matching TRBD1. Germline V lookup: CDR1 SEHNR, CDR2 FQNEAQ (reference sequence). CDR3 length: 15 amino acids. The V gene end was trimmed by 1 base and the J gene end by 8 bases; junction bases not matched to a gene: 7. The DNA for the CDR3 is TGTGCCAGCAGCTTAGGAACAGGGGGAATGGACACCATATATTTT. It specifies CASSLGTGGMDTIYF. Drawing the rest from reference TRBV7-9 and TRBJ1-3, the complete variable domain is DTGVSQNPRHKITKRGQNVTFRCDPISEHNRLYWYRQTLGQGPEFLTYFQNEAQLEKSRLLSDRFSAERPKGSFSTLEIQRTEQGDSAMYLCASSLGTGGMDTIYFGEGSWLTVV.

V gene TRBV2 combines with J gene TRBJ2-7; D might be TRBD1 or TRBD2, each matching 5 bases. CDR1 is SNHLY and CDR2 is FYNNEI in the germline V gene. The V and J ends lost 1 base and 6 bases respectively, with 16 bases between them. The CDR3 contains 15 residues. The CDR3 DNA reads as TGTGCCAGCAGTGAAGGAGGGCCCGGGGCCGGCGAGCAGTACTTC. Protein product: CASSEGGPGAGEQYF. Variable domain in full (rest from reference TRBV2 and TRBJ2-7): EPEVTQTPSHQVTQMGQEVILRCVPISNHLYFYWYRQILGQKVEFLVSFYNNEISEKSEIFDDQFSVERPDGSNFTLKIRSTKLEDSAMYFCASSEGGPGAGEQYFGPGTRLTVT.

The chain couples TRBV10-3 to TRBJ2-1; 8 bases are a match to TRBD2. Unmatched junction bases numbered 13, after V lost 2 bases and J lost 7 bases. The CDR3 loop spans 17 amino acids. Germline V lookup: CDR1 ENHRY, CDR2 SYGVKD. The CDR3 DNA reads TGTGCCATCAGTGAGAGGGTAGCGGGACCCTCTGGGAATGAGCAGTTCTTC. Translation gives CAISERVAGPSGNEQFF.

The rearrangement uses TRBV30 and TRBJ2-5; D not certain. V lost 2 bases and J lost 4, with 17 bases in between. CDR3 length equals 15 residues. Germline V gene data show CDR1 as GTSNPN and CDR2 as SVGIG (reference sequence). The DNA of the CDR3 is TGTGCCTGGAGTAGAGTTGCCACCCCACCAGAGACCCAGTACTTC. It yields the protein CAWSRVATPPETQYF.

This rearrangement joins TRBV9 to TRBJ2-2; 10 bases map to TRBD2. Germline CDR1 SGDLS, CDR2 YYNGEE. The CDR3 is made up of 16 amino acids. Losses at the gene ends were 4 bases for V and 1 base for J; bases not matched to a gene: 4. CDR3 in amino acids: CASSKRGGGNTGELFF. The CDR3, as DNA: TGTGCCAGCAGCAAGCGGGGGGGAGGGAACACCGGGGAGCTGTTTTTT.

The CDR3 region has the DNA TGCAGCGTTTCAGGGAATAGCAATCAGCCCCAGCATTTT. Translated, it gives CSVSGNSNQPQHF. The genes are TRBV29-1 and TRBJ1-5, with D possibly TRBD1 on 5 matching bases. Trimming stripped 5 bases from V and 0 bases from J, with 8 bases between. Germline V lookup: CDR1 SQVTM, CDR2 ANQGSEA. The CDR3 is 13 amino acids. The whole variable domain, remainder taken from reference TRBV29-1 and TRBJ1-5, is SAVISQKPSRDICQRGTSLTIQCQVDSQVTMMFWYRQQPGQSLTLIATANQGSEATYESGFVIDKFPISRPNLTFSTLTVSNMSPEDSSIYLCSVSGNSNQPQHFGDGTRLSIL.

The CDR3 spells CASSHLTSYEQYF. DNA for the CDR3: TGTGCCAGCAGCCACCTAACATCCTACGAGCAGTACTTC. The genes are TRBV7-9 and TRBJ2-7; D is unclear. The CDR3 consists of 13 residues. Germline loops: CDR1 SEHNR, CDR2 FQNEAQ (reference sequence). V dropped 5 bases and J dropped 1 base, with 9 bases sitting between them.

V is TRBV6-5 and J is TRBJ2-1, with 10 bases matching TRBD2. V trimming: 4 bases; J trimming: 3 bases; junction bases outside the gene matches: 6. The germline V gene encodes CDR1 MNHEY and CDR2 SVGAGI. CDR3 length: 16 residues. The CDR3 bases are TGTGCCAGCAGTTCGCGACTAGCGGGTTTCTACAATGAGCAGTTCTTC. Amino acids: CASSSRLAGFYNEQFF.